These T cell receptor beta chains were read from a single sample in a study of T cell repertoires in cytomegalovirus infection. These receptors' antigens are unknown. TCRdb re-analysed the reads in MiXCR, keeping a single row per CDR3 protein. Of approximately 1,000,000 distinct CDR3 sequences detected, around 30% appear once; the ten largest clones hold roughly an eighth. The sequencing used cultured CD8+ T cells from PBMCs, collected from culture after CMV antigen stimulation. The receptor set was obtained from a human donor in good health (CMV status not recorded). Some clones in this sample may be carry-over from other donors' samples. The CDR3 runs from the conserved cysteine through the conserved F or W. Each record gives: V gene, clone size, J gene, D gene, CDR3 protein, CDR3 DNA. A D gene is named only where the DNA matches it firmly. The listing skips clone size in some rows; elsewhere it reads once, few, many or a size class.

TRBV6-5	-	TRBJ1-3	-	CASDDGGNTIYF	TGTGCCAGCGACGACGGTGGAAACACCATATATTTT
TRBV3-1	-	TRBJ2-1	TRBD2	CVTQGLAGGDEQFF	TGTGTTACCCAGGGCCTAGCGGGGGGAGACGAGCAGTTCTTC
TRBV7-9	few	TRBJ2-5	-	CASSFPDVQETQYF	TGTGCCAGCAGCTTCCCGGACGTACAAGAGACCCAGTACTTC
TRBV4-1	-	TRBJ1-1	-	CASSQGILTEAFF	TGCGCCAGCAGCCAAGGGATTTTGACTGAAGCTTTCTTT
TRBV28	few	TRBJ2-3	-	CASSSWVRGTDTQYF	TGTGCCAGCAGTTCATGGGTGAGGGGCACAGATACGCAGTATTTT
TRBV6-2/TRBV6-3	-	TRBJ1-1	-	CASSYATTNTEAFF	TGTGCCAGCAGTTACGCTACCACGAACACTGAAGCTTTCTTT
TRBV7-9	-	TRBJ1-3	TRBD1	CASSLETGGNTIYF	TGTGCCAGCAGCTTGGAGACAGGGGGAAACACCATATATTTT
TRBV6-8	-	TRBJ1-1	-	CASSLTGRNEAFF	TGTGCCAGCAGTCTCACCGGGAGAAATGAAGCTTTCTTT
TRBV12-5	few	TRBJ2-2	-	CASGYTGPGELFF	TGTGCTAGTGGTTACACAGGGCCCGGGGAGCTGTTTTTT
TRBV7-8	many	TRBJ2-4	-	CASSLASTFRGTIGGKNIQYF	TGTGCCAGCAGCTTAGCCTCCACATTCAGGGGAACTATCGGCGGCAAAAACATTCAGTACTTC
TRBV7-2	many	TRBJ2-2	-	CASSPMTGRDENTGELFF	TGTGCCAGCAGCCCTATGACCGGCCGGGACGAAAACACCGGGGAGCTGTTTTTT
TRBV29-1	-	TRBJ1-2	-	CSVDSPGPGLYGYTF	TGCAGCGTTGACTCCCCGGGGCCGGGCCTCTATGGCTACACCTTC
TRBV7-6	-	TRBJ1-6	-	CASSSSLYNSPLHF	TGTGCCAGCAGCTCCTCCCTATATAATTCACCCCTCCACTTT
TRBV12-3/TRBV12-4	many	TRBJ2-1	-	CASSILSYNEQFF	TGTGCCAGCAGCATACTTTCTTACAATGAGCAGTTCTTC
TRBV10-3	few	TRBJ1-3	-	CAITLAPSSGNTIYF	TGTGCCATCACCTTAGCACCGAGCTCTGGAAACACCATATATTTT
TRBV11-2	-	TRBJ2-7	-	CAIRMIGAYEQYF	TGTGCCATCCGAATGATTGGGGCCTACGAGCAGTACTTC
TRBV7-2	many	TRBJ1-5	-	CASTPLQGQPQHF	TGTGCCAGCACCCCCCTACAGGGACAGCCCCAGCATTTT
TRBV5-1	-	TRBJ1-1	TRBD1	CASSPRTGLGTEAFF	TGTGCCAGCAGCCCCCGGACAGGGCTGGGCACTGAAGCTTTCTTT
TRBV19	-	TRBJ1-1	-	CASSISLEAFF	TGTGCCAGTAGTATATCACTTGAAGCTTTCTTT
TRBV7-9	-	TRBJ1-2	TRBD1	CASSLEGTGHYGYTF	TGTGCCAGCAGCTTAGAGGGGACAGGTCACTATGGCTACACCTTC
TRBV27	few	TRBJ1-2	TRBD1	CASSLSGQGRFIYGYTF	TGTGCCAGCAGTTTATCCGGACAGGGGAGGTTTATCTATGGCTACACCTTC
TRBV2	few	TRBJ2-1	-	CASSDQVNEQFF	TGTGCCAGCAGTGACCAAGTTAATGAGCAGTTCTTC
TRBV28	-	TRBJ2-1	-	CASRRWGPLPYNEQFF	TGTGCCAGCAGACGCTGGGGACCCTTACCCTACAATGAGCAGTTCTTC
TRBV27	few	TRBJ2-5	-	CASSLGSLRETQYF	TGTGCCAGCAGTTTGGGCAGTCTAAGAGAGACCCAGTACTTC
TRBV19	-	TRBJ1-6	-	CASSARRVYSPLHF	TGTGCCAGTAGTGCCCGAAGGGTTTACTCACCCCTCCACTTT
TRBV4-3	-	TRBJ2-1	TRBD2	CASSPRGRGGGDEQFF	TGCGCCAGCAGCCCTAGAGGGCGGGGGGGCGGCGATGAGCAGTTCTTC
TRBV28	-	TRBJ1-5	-	CANSSDMDSFNQPQHF	TGTGCCAACAGTTCCGATATGGACAGCTTCAATCAGCCCCAGCATTTT